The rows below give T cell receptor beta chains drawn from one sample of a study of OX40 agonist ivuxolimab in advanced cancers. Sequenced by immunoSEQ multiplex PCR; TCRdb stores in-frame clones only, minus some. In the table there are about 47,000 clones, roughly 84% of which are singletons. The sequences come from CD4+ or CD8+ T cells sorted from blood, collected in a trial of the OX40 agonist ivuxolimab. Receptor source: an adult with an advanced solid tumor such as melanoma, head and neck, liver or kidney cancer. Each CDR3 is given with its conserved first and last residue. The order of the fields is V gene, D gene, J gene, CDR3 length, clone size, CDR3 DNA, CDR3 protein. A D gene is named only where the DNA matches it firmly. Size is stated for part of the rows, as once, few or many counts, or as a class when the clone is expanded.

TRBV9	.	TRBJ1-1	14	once	TGTGCCAGCAGACCCGGGGGGAGGGGCACTGAAGCTTTCTTT	CASRPGGRGTEAFF
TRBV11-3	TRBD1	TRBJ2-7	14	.	TGTGCCAGCAGCCATCGGGACAGGGCGAACGAGCAGTACTTC	CASSHRDRANEQYF
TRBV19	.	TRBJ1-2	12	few	TGTGCCATTGAGGACCCCGTCGGTGGCTACACCTTC	CAIEDPVGGYTF
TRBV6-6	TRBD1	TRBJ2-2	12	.	TGTGCCAGCGTAGGGGGCCCCGGGGAGCTGTTTTTT	CASVGGPGELFF
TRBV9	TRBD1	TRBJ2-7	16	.	TGTGCCAGCAGCCTAAACCGGGACAGGGGCGTCTACGAGCAGTACTTC	CASSLNRDRGVYEQYF
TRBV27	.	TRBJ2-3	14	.	TGTGCCAGCAGTAAAGACCTTAGCACAGATACGCAGTATTTT	CASSKDLSTDTQYF
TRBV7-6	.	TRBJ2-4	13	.	TGTGCCAGCAGCTTAAACTCTGAAAACATTCAGTACTTC	CASSLNSENIQYF
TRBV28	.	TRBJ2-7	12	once	TGTGCCAGCAGCCCCGTGACCCCGAGGCCGTACTTC	CASSPVTPRPYF
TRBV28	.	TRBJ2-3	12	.	TGTGCCAGCCGGGGGCGGGGGAATACGCAGTATTTT	CASRGRGNTQYF
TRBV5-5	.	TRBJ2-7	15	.	TGTGCCAGCAGCTTGGGGGACACTAGCTCCTACGAGCAGTACTTC	CASSLGDTSSYEQYF
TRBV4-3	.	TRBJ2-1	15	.	TGCGCCAGCAGCCAAGTGGTGGAATTGTTCAATGAGCAGTTCTTC	CASSQVVELFNEQFF
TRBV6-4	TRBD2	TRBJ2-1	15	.	TGTGCCAGCAGTGAAGATAGCGGGAGAGGTGATGAGCAGTTCTTC	CASSEDSGRGDEQFF
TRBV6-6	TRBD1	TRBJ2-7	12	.	TGTGCCAGCAGTGACAGGGGAGACGAGCAGTACTTC	CASSDRGDEQYF
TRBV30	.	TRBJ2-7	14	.	TGTGCCTGCCAACGAGGGCAGGGATTCTACGAGCAGTACTTC	CACQRGQGFYEQYF
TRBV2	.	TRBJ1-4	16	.	TGTGCCAGCAGTGAAAGAATGGGCAGGGAGAACGAAAAACTGTTTTTT	CASSERMGRENEKLFF
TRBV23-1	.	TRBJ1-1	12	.	TGCGCCAGGGCTGGGGGGAACACTGAAGCTTTCTTT	CARAGGNTEAFF
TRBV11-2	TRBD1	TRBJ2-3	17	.	TGTGCCAGCAGCTTATTTCCGGGACAGGACCGCACAGATACGCAGTATTTT	CASSLFPGQDRTDTQYF
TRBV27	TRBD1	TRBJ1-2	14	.	TGTGCCAGCAGTCCCCTGGGACAGACCTATGGCTACACCTTC	CASSPLGQTYGYTF
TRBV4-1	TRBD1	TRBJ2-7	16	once	TGCGCCAGCAGCCAAGTCCTACAGGGGGTCGGCTACGAGCAGTACTTC	CASSQVLQGVGYEQYF
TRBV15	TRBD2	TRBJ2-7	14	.	TGTGCCACCAGCAGTGCGGGGGAAAGGGAAGAGCAGTACTTC	CATSSAGEREEQYF
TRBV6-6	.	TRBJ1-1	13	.	TGTGCCAGCAGGGAACAGACGAACACTGAAGCTTTCTTT	CASREQTNTEAFF
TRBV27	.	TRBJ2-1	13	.	TGTGCCAGCAGACTAGTAGTCTACAATGAGCAGTTCTTC	CASRLVVYNEQFF
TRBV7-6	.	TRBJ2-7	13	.	TGTGCCAGCAGCTCAGACTCCTTCTACGAGCAGTACTTC	CASSSDSFYEQYF
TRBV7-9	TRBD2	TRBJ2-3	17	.	TGTGCCAGCAGCTTAAGCTTTTCGCGGGAGAGCACAGATACGCAGTATTTT	CASSLSFSRESTDTQYF
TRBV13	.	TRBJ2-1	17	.	TGTGCCAGCAGCTTGACCCCCGACAAGAGCTCCTACAATGAGCAGTTCTTC	CASSLTPDKSSYNEQFF
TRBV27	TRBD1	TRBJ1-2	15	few	TGTGCCAGCAGTTTGTCTCCGGGACAGGGGTCTGGCTACACCTTC	CASSLSPGQGSGYTF
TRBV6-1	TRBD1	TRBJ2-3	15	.	TGTGCCAGCAGTGAACCTCGGACAGGGACAGATACGCAGTATTTT	CASSEPRTGTDTQYF
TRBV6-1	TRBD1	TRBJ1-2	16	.	TGTGCCAGCAGTGAAAGCGGGACAGCCCCTAACTATGGCTACACCTTC	CASSESGTAPNYGYTF
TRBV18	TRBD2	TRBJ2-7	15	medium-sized	TGTGCCAGCTCACCGCCTAGCGGGAGTAGGAATGTGAAGTACTTC	CASSPPSGSRNVKYF
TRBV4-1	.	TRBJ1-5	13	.	TGCGCCAGCAGCCAAGGTCTGAATCAGCCCCAGCATTTT	CASSQGLNQPQHF